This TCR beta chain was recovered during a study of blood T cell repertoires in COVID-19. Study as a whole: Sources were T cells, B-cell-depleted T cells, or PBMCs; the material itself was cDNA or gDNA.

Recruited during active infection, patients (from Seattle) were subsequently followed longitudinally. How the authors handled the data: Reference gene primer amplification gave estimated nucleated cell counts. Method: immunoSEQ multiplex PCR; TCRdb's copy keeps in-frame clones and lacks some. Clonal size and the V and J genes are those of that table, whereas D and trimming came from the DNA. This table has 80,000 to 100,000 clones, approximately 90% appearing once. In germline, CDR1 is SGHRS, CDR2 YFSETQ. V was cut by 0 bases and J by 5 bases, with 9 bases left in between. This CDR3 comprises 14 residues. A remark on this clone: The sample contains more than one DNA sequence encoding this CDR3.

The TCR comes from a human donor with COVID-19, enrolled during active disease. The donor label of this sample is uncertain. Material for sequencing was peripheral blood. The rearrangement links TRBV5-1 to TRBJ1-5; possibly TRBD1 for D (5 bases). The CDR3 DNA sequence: TGCGCCAGCAGCTTGGGGCAGGGCGATCAGCCCCAGCATTTT. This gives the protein CASSLGQGDQPQHF.